The 27 T cell receptor beta chains presented below share a single source sample, sequenced in a study of blood T cell repertoires in COVID-19. Sequencing was performed with immunoSEQ multiplex PCR; in TCRdb, only in-frame clones are kept and a portion is missing. Of about 310,000 clones in the sample, about nine tenths were seen once. Sequences were obtained from peripheral blood. The receptors originated from a man aged 50-59 years with active or convalescent COVID-19.

This rearrangement joins TRBV6-5 to TRBJ1-2; D possibly corresponds to TRBD1 (5 bases). Per the germline V gene, CDR1 is MNHEY and CDR2 is SVGAGI. This CDR3 has 14 residues. With 5 bases removed from V and 5 bases from J, the gap between germline ends came to 15 bases. CDR3 region: CASSPSGAPYGYTF. Here the CDR3 DNA reads TGTGCCAGCAGTCCCAGCGGGGCTCCATATGGCTACACCTTC.

This clone was observed a handful of times. CDR3 amino acids: CASSLAAGSPYNEQFF. The CDR3 bases are TGCGCCAGCAGCTTGGCCGCCGGGAGCCCCTACAATGAGCAGTTCTTC. This chain connects TRBV5-1 to TRBJ2-1, with D perhaps TRBD2 (6 bases). The CDR3 is 16 amino acids. V lost 0 bases to trimming and J lost 2 bases, with 12 bases between them. Germline V gene lookup returns CDR1 SGHRS and CDR2 YFSETQ.

For the CDR3, the DNA is TGTGCCAGTCAGAAGGGGGCCGCTGGGGCCAACGTCCTGACTTTC. Translated: CASQKGAAGANVLTF. The chain combines TRBV28 with TRBJ2-6; 7 bases are shared with TRBD1. Per the germline V gene, CDR1 is MDHEN and CDR2 is SYDVKM. Unmatched junction bases numbered 7, after V lost 9 bases and J lost 2 bases. The CDR3 loop spans 15 amino acids.

The chain links TRBV28 to TRBJ2-5, with 9 bases lining up with TRBD1. Germline V lookup: CDR1 MDHEN, CDR2 SYDVKM. The length of the CDR3 is 14 residues. V was pared by 6 bases and J by 4 bases, with 6 bases of the junction left unmatched. The DNA of the CDR3 is TGTGCCAGCAGAAAACAGGGGGCTGGAGAGACCCAGTACTTC. Amino acids: CASRKQGAGETQYF.

The V call is TRBV18, the J call TRBJ1-2; 8 nucleotides align to TRBD1. Germline trimming cut 7 bases from V and 6 bases from J; bases unmatched to any gene: 13. The CDR3 totals 15 residues. The germline V gene encodes CDR1 KGHSH and CDR2 LQKENI. The CDR3: CASLMLGRGRDGYTF. Here the CDR3 DNA reads TGTGCCAGCTTAATGTTGGGCAGGGGGCGCGATGGCTACACCTTC.

The CDR3 bases are TGTGCCAGCTCTCAGGGGTTGAACACTGAAGCTTTCTTT. Translated, it gives CASSQGLNTEAFF. The V and J genes are TRBV5-4 and TRBJ1-1; perhaps TRBD1 as D (6 bases). The ends were cut back, 7 bases at V and 0 bases at J, with 10 bases in the middle. CDR3 length equals 13 residues. The germline gives CDR1 SGHNT, CDR2 YYREEE (reference sequence).

The J gene is TRBJ2-3, the V gene TRBV5-1; the match to TRBD2 covers 7 bases. The CDR3 is made up of 15 amino acids. CDR1 is SGHRS, CDR2 YFSETQ, per germline. Trimming took 5 bases from V and 5 from J; bases not matched to a gene: 11. CDR3 DNA: TGCGCCAGCAGTCCCTTAGCGGGCCCAGGAGATACGCAGTATTTT. This codes for CASSPLAGPGDTQYF.

The rearrangement uses TRBV10-3 and TRBJ1-2; D is unclear. This CDR3 region has 13 residues. CDR1 and CDR2 from the germline V gene are ENHRY and SYGVKD. V was clipped by 2 bases and J by 4 bases, with 8 bases between them. CDR3 sequence: CAISEEEGYGYTF. The CDR3 DNA sequence: TGTGCCATCAGTGAGGAGGAGGGCTATGGCTACACCTTC.

This sequence joins TRBV28 and TRBJ2-4, with 7 bases aligning to TRBD1. Germline V CDR1 and CDR2: MDHEN, SYDVKM. Trimming took 5 bases from V and 1 from J; bases not matched to a gene: 2. The CDR3 is made up of 14 amino acids. CDR3 in amino acids: CASSAQGAKNIQYF. The CDR3 coding sequence is TGTGCCAGCAGTGCACAGGGGGCCAAAAACATTCAGTACTTC.

V is TRBV10-2 and J is TRBJ2-2; weak D call: TRBD1 (5 bases). Germline-derived CDR1 and CDR2 are WSHSY and SAAADI. Trimming stripped 5 bases from V and 4 bases from J, with 5 bases between. This CDR3 is built from 12 residues. CDR3 amino acids: CASSRGTGELFF. The DNA for the CDR3 is TGCGCCAGCAGTAGGGGCACCGGGGAGCTGTTTTTT.

This chain links TRBV7-2 with TRBJ2-2; 8 bases align to TRBD2. The ends lost 1 base at V and 9 bases at J; junction bases unmatched: 7. Per germline, CDR1 SGHTA and CDR2 FQGNSA. This CDR3 contains 15 residues. The CDR3 region has the DNA TGTGCCAGCAGCTTAGGGTCGGGGGGGAGCAGGGAGCTGTTTTTT. It translates to CASSLGSGGSRELFF. Combining the CDR3 with reference TRBV7-2 and TRBJ2-2 gives the whole variable domain GAGVSQSPSNKVTEKGKDVELRCDPISGHTALYWYRQSLGQGLEFLIYFQGNSAPDKSGLPSDRFSAERTGGSVSTLTIQRTQQEDSAVYLCASSLGSGGSRELFFGEGSRLTVL.

The gene calls are TRBV6-5 and TRBJ1-5, with 8 bases lining up with TRBD1. There are 14 residues in the CDR3. CDR1 and CDR2 (germline): MNHEY, SVGAGI. Trimming cost V 5 bases and J 6 bases; bases outside gene matches: 6. CDR3 sequence reads: CASSPGGYGQPQHF. In DNA, the CDR3 is TGTGCCAGCAGTCCAGGGGGCTATGGTCAGCCCCAGCATTTT.

The J gene is TRBJ2-7, the V gene TRBV6-2 or TRBV6-3; weak D call: TRBD2 (5 bases). Germline V CDR1 and CDR2: MNHEY, SVGEGT. This CDR3 is 19 amino acids long. Trimming stripped 2 bases from V and 1 base from J, with 24 bases between. DNA of the CDR3: TGTGCCAGCAGTTACGAACAGACCCAGACAAGAGGGTGGTCCTACGAGCAGTACTTC. This translates into CASSYEQTQTRGWSYEQYF.

V gene TRBV2 combines with J gene TRBJ1-5, with 9 nucleotides matching TRBD1. The CDR3 totals 15 residues. Germline lookup yields CDR1 SNHLY and CDR2 FYNNEI. V was clipped by 6 bases and J by 6 bases; unmatched bases: 9. The CDR3 bases are TGTGCCAGCAGACCGGACAGGGGAGTAGGTCAGCCCCAGCATTTT. It codes for CASRPDRGVGQPQHF.

The count of this clone is one. This chain joins TRBV5-1 and TRBJ1-4; D is unclear. CDR1 SGHRS and CDR2 YFSETQ come from the germline V gene. The CDR3 covers 15 residues. Trimming removed 0 bases at V and 7 bases at J, with 13 bases between. The CDR3 DNA sequence: TGCGCCAGCAGCTTGGAGGCGCCAGGTGGTGAAAAACTGTTTTTT. Translating it yields CASSLEAPGGEKLFF.

This chain joins TRBV15 and TRBJ1-1, with D perhaps matching TRBD1 (5 bases). This CDR3 is 14 amino acids long. The germline V gene has CDR1 LNHNV and CDR2 YYDKDF (reference sequence). Trimming pared 3 bases from V and 1 base from J, leaving 9 bases between. CDR3 region: CATSRNQGNTEAFF. CDR3 bases: TGTGCCACCAGCAGGAACCAGGGGAACACTGAAGCTTTCTTT.

This clone appeared a few times. The rearrangement uses TRBV27 and TRBJ2-7; unclear D gene. CDR1 and CDR2 (germline): MNHEY, SMNVEV (reference sequence). V gave up 2 bases and J gave up 6 bases, with 14 bases separating them. This CDR3 contains 14 residues. The CDR3 DNA sequence: TGTGCCAGCAGTTTAAGCTCTGCCGGCGGCGAGCAGTACTTC. Translation gives CASSLSSAGGEQYF.

This rearrangement joins TRBV25-1 to TRBJ1-2; D is unclear. Germline V lookup: CDR1 MGHDK, CDR2 SYGVNS. The V end lost 3 bases, the J end lost 4 bases, and 9 bases lay between the germline ends. This CDR3 comprises 13 residues. The CDR3 region has the DNA TGTGCCAGCAGTGACTCCCTCAGCTATGGCTACACCTTC. The encoded protein is CASSDSLSYGYTF.

The CDR3 sequence: CASSVGPTNEKLFF. The CDR3 DNA sequence: TGTGCCAGCAGCGTAGGGCCAACTAATGAAAAACTGTTTTTT. The rearrangement uses TRBV9 and TRBJ1-4; D unclear. Germline loops: CDR1 SGDLS, CDR2 YYNGEE. With 0 bases removed from V and 0 bases from J, the gap between germline ends came to 3 bases. The CDR3 covers 14 residues. Full variable domain (rest looked up from reference TRBV9 and TRBJ1-4): DSGVTQTPKHLITATGQRVTLRCSPRSGDLSVYWYQQSLDQGLQFLIQYYNGEERAKGNILERFSAQQFPDLHSELNLSSLELGDSALYFCASSVGPTNEKLFFGSGTQLSVL.

Here the CDR3 reads CASSAPRTGGPGQYF. DNA for the CDR3: TGTGCCAGCAGTGCCCCGAGGACAGGGGGCCCGGGGCAGTACTTC. The chain joins TRBV28 to TRBJ2-7; 11 nucleotides match TRBD1. The CDR3 extends over 15 amino acids. V gave up 5 bases and J gave up 9 bases; unmatched junction bases: 12. Germline CDR1 reads MDHEN; CDR2 reads SYDVKM.

The gene calls are TRBV7-9 and TRBJ1-3; 9 positions match TRBD1. V lost 8 bases to trimming and J lost 1 base; unmatched junction nucleotides: 9. Per germline, CDR1 SEHNR and CDR2 FQNEAQ (reference sequence). This CDR3 spans 16 amino acids. CDR3 in amino acids: CASSPPGTGSGNTIYF. Here the CDR3 DNA reads TGTGCCAGCTCCCCCCCCGGGACAGGGTCTGGAAACACCATATATTTT. Complete variable domain (other parts from reference TRBV7-9 and TRBJ1-3): DTGVSQNPRHKITKRGQNVTFRCDPISEHNRLYWYRQTLGQGPEFLTYFQNEAQLEKSRLLSDRFSAERPKGSFSTLEIQRTEQGDSAMYLCASSPPGTGSGNTIYFGEGSWLTVV.

This clone was observed once. The CDR3 sequence: CASSQVQEGGQPQHF. The CDR3 nucleotides read TGTGCCAGCAGCCAGGTCCAGGAAGGAGGTCAGCCCCAGCATTTT. The chain links TRBV3-1 (or the pseudogene TRBV3-2) to TRBJ1-5; D is unresolved. CDR3 length: 15 residues. Trimming cost V 3 bases and J 6 bases, with 15 bases left between them. Looked up from germline, CDR1 is LGHDT and CDR2 is YNNKEL (reference sequence).

The chain carries TRBV7-2 and TRBJ1-2; possibly TRBD1 for D (5 bases). The V and J ends lost 5 bases and 8 bases respectively, with 18 bases between them. Looked up from germline, CDR1 is SGHTA and CDR2 is FQGNSA. CDR3 length: 14 residues. In nucleotides, the CDR3 is TGTGCCAGCAGCCCCCCGGGGGGAATTAGCGGCTACACCTTC. Protein sequence: CASSPPGGISGYTF.

This clone has only one observation. This sequence joins TRBV6-6 and TRBJ1-4, with a tentative D call TRBD1 (6 bases). The CDR3 has 14 residues. In germline, CDR1 is MNHNY, CDR2 SVGAGI (reference sequence). Trimming took 5 bases from V and 7 from J, leaving 14 bases between them. The CDR3 sequence: CASSTGTLSEKLFF. Here the CDR3 DNA reads TGTGCCAGCAGTACCGGGACATTAAGTGAAAAACTGTTTTTT.

The chain couples TRBV7-9 to TRBJ2-5, with 8 bases matching TRBD1. Germline CDR1 reads SEHNR; CDR2 reads FQNEAQ (reference sequence). CDR3 size: 16 residues. The V gene end was trimmed by 5 bases and the J gene end by 6 bases; junction bases not matched to a gene: 14. The CDR3 loop reads CASSPRLKQGVQTQYF. The CDR3, as DNA: TGTGCCAGCAGCCCCCGCTTGAAACAGGGGGTTCAGACCCAGTACTTC.

This chain connects TRBV5-5 to TRBJ1-3; the D gene is possibly TRBD1 (5 bases). CDR1 is SGHKS and CDR2 is YYEKEE in the germline V gene (reference sequence). There are 14 residues in the CDR3. Trimming took off 4 bases at V and 2 bases at J, with 10 bases between the two ends. CDR3 sequence (DNA): TGTGCCAGCAGCCCCTGGGGGGCTGGAAACACCATATATTTT. Translated, it gives CASSPWGAGNTIYF.

This clone showed up just once. The V and J genes are TRBV6-5 and TRBJ1-6; possibly TRBD1 for D (6 bases). The CDR3 has 14 amino acids. Trimming shortened V by 7 bases and J by 9 bases, and 16 bases separated the two germline ends. Germline assignment: CDR1 MNHEY and CDR2 SVGAGI. The CDR3 reads CASTPGQRSSPLHF. As DNA, the CDR3 is TGTGCCAGCACTCCCGGACAGCGGAGTTCACCCCTCCACTTT.